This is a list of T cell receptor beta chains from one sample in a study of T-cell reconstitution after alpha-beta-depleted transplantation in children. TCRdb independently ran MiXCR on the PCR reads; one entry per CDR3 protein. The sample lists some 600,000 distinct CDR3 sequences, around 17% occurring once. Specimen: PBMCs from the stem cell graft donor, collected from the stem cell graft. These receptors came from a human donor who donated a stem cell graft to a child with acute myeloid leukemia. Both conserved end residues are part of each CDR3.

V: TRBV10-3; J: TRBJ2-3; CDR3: CAISESRLSESTQYF
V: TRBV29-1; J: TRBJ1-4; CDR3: CSVGVGGGEEKLFF
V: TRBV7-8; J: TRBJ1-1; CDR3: CASSLVFNTEAFF
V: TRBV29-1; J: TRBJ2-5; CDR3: CSVETTGEETQYF
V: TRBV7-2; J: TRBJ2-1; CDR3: CASSPRTSWNNEQFF
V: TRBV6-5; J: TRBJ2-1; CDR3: CASRLPPNEQFF
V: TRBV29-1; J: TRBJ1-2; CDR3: CSVEDPGVYYGYTF
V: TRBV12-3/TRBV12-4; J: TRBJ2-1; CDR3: CASSFANRGHEQFF
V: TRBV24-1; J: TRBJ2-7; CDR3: CATSDMDGYEQYF
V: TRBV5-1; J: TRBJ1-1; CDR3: CASRLPSGTEAFF
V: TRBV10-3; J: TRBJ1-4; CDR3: CAISEHWGNEKLFF
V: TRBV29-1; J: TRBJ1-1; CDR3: CSALGQIGVTEAFF
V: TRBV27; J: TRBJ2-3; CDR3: CASSFGGGGNTQYF
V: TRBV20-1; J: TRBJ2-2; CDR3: CSVRGSNTGELFF
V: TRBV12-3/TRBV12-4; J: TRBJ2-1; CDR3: CASSFLITGGPISSYNEQFF
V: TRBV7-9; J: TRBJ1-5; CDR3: CASSAGQSNQPQHF
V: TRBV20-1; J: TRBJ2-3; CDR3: CSARDRESTDTQYF
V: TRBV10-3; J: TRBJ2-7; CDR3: CAITPDERGEREQYF
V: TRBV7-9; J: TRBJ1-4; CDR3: CASSSGQGVDEKLFF
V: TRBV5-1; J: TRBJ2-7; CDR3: CASSLGQGDEQYF
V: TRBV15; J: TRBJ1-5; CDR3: CATSSGLSLGDSNQPQHF
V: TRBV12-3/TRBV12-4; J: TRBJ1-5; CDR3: CASSPGQYNQPQHF
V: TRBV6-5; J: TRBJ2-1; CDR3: CATQGLAGAYNEQFF
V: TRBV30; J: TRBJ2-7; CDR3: CAWSPRGYEQYF
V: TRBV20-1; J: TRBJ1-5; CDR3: CSARDHGAGNYQPQHF
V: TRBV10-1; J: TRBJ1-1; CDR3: CASSVQKITEAFF
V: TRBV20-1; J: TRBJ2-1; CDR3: CSALVGTGYNEQFF
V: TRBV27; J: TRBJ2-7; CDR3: CASSSETDEQYF
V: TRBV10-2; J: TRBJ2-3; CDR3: CASSELGATTDTQYF
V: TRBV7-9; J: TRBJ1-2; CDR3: CASSSQTDLRYGYTF
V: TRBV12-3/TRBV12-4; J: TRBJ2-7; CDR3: CASSLSGGLYFEQYF
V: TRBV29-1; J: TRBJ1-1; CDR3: CSVDSVNTEAFF
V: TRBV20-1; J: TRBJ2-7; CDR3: CSARGPGSFYEQYF
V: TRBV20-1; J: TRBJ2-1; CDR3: CSARAGSGSSYNEQFF
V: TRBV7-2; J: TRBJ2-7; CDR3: CASSSAYLTSSSYEQYF
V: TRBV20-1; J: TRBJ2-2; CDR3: CSLRGTNNTGELFF
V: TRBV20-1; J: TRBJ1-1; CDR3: CSAGQGRGTAFF
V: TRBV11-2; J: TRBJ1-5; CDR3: CASSTGAPGPQHF
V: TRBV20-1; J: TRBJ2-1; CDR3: CSAGVRNEQFF
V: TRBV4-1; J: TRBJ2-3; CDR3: CASSQEMTDTQYF